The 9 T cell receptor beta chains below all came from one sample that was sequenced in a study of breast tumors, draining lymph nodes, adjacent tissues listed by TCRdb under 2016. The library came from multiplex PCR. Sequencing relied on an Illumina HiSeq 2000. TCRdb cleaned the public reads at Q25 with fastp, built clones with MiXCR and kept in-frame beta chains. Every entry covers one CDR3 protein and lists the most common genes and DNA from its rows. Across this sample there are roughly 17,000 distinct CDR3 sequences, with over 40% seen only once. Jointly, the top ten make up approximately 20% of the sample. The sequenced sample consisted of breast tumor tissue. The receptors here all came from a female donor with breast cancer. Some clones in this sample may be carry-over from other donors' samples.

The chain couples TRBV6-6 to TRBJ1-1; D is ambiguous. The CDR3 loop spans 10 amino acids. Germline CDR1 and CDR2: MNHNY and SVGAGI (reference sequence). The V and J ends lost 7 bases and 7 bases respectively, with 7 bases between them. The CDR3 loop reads CASIQVEAFF. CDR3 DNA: TGTGCCAGCATTCAAGTTGAAGCTTTCTTT.

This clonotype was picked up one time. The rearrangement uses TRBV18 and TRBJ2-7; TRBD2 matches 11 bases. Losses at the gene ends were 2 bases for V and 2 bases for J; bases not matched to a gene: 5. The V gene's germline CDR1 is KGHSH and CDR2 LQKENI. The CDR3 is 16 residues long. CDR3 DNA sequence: TGTGCCAGCTCACCAGCTAGCGGGAGGTTCACCTACGAGCAGTACTTC. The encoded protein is CASSPASGRFTYEQYF.

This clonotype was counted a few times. In nucleotides, the CDR3 is TGTGCCAGCAGTCCCCGACATATCACAGATACGCAGTATTTT. This translates into CASSPRHITDTQYF. J is TRBJ2-3 and V is TRBV27; the D is unclear. V was trimmed by 5 bases and J by 2 bases, leaving 11 bases between them. CDR3 length equals 14 residues. CDR1 and CDR2 (germline): MNHEY, SMNVEV (reference sequence).

The CDR3 region is CASSRGGYEQYF. The CDR3, as DNA: TGTGCCAGCAGCCGGGGGGGATACGAGCAGTACTTC. V is TRBV11-2 and J is TRBJ2-7; 8 nucleotides line up with TRBD2. The CDR3 contains 12 residues. Germline CDR1 is SGHAT and CDR2 is FQNNGV. Trimming cost V 5 bases and J 4 bases; bases outside gene matches: 1.

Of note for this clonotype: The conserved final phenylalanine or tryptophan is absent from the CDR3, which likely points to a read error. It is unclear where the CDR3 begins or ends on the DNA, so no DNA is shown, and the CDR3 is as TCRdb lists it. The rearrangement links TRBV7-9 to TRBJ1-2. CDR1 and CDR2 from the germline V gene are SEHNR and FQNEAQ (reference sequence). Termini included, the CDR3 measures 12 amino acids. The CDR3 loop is CASSLGDYGLTL.

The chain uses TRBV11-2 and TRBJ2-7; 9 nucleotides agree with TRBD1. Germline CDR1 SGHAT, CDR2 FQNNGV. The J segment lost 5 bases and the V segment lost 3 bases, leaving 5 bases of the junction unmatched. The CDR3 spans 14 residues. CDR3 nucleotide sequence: TGTGCCAGCAGCTTTACCCGGACAGGGGACGAGCAGTACTTC. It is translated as CASSFTRTGDEQYF.

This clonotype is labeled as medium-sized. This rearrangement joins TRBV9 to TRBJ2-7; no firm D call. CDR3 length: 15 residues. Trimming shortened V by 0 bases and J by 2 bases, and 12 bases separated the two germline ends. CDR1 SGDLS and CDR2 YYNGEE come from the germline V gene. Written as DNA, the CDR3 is TGTGCCAGCAGCGTAGCCCCGTCGTCCGCCTACGAGCAGTACTTC. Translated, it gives CASSVAPSSAYEQYF.

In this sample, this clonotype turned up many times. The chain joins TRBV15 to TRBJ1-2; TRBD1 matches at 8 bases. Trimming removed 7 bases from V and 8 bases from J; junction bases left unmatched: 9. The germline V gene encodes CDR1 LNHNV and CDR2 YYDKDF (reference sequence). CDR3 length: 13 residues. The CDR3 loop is CATKTRGLGGYTF. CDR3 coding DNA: TGTGCCACCAAGACCAGGGGGCTTGGCGGCTACACCTTC.

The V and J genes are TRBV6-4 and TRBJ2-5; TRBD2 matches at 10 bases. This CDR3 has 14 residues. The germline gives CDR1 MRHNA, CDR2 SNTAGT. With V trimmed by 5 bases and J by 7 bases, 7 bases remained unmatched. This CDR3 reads CASSRAGGPGTQYF. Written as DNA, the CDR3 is TGTGCCAGCAGTCGAGCGGGAGGGCCGGGGACCCAGTACTTC.